The sequence of this T cell receptor (beta chain) was determined in a study of T cell responses to AZD1222 COVID-19 vaccine. The study, taken as a whole, reports: In the spike-specific TCR repertoire, nearly half reportedly target unmutated variant regions. The peak T cell response came first, and repertoires were sampled only after it. Seropositive at baseline were only a handful of AZD1222 recipients.

V was cut by 6 bases and J by 1 base, with 6 bases left in between. The CDR3 is made up of 11 amino acids. Germline values: CDR1 DFQATT, CDR2 SNEGSKA (reference sequence). The method was immunoSEQ multiplex PCR; TCRdb's version includes in-frame clones alone and lacks a portion of them. The sample consists of some 74,000 clones, more than 75% of them appearing once. With regard to this clone: The antigen is not known.

The source of this sequence is an adult in good health. V usage is TRBV20-1 and J usage is TRBJ1-1; D gene uncertain. The input for sequencing was peripheral blood, taken on day 0 of AZD1222 vaccination. This chain's CDR3 is CSAPRNTEAFF. CDR3 DNA sequence: TGCAGTGCCCCCCGGAACACTGAAGCTTTCTTT.